What follows is one T cell receptor beta chain and its context. As yet, its antigen is unknown. Sequencing was performed with immunoSEQ multiplex PCR; in TCRdb, only in-frame clones are kept and a portion is missing. The sample includes hundreds of thousands of clones, approximately 86% of them seen just once. The data stem from a study of Ad26.COV2.S vaccination and SARS-CoV-2 variants. As for the study in general: Ad26.COV2.S was injected intramuscularly once or twice, 56 days apart.

General study findings and limits: Vaccinees reportedly had broad spike-specific CD8+ and CD4+ T cell responses.

As to treatment: roughly 20 received Ad26.COV2.S at low or high dose, single or two shots; about 5 received placebo; per-sample allocation not given. Following the first vaccine or placebo injection, samples were taken on day 63. Trimming stripped 1 base from V and 0 bases from J, with 9 bases between. This CDR3 has 15 amino acids. Germline loops: CDR1 LNHDA, CDR2 SQIVND (reference sequence). This sample comprised peripheral blood, obtained in a trial of Ad26.COV2.S vaccine versus placebo. V gene TRBV19 combines with J gene TRBJ1-1; the D is unclear. The clonotype was recovered from a person between 18 and 65 years old who received the Ad26.COV2.S COVID-19 vaccine or a placebo. CDR3 coding DNA: TGTGCCAGTAGTATAGGGAGACGGCTGAACACTGAAGCTTTCTTT. Translating gives CASSIGRRLNTEAFF.